This T cell receptor (beta chain) was found in a study of CD8+CD57+ T cells in acquired aplastic anemia. Whole-study findings and limits: Comparison of patients with controls identified 25 to 35 shared CD8+ CDR3 sequences.

A word on this clonotype: No antigen is known for it.

Flow cytometry had shown expanded CD8+CD57+ cells in the patients chosen for sequencing. The template for TCR beta VDJ and CDR3 sequence profiling was genomic DNA. A single record per CDR3 protein comes from TCRdb applying MiXCR to the reads. In the table there are about 160,000 distinct CDR3 sequences, less than 50% of which are singletons. CDR1 and CDR2 (germline): DFQATT, SNEGSKA (reference sequence). V shed 3 bases and J shed 3 bases, with 7 bases lying between them. The CDR3 extends over 12 amino acids. The sequenced material came from sorted CD4+, CD8+, or CD8+CD57+ T cells (not recorded which) from PBMCs. This sequence joins TRBV20-1 and TRBJ2-3, with unresolved D. The TCR comes from a human donor with aplastic anemia. The CDR3 sequence is CSARVGTDTQYF. In DNA form, the CDR3 reads TGCAGTGCTAGGGTTGGTACAGATACGCAGTATTTT.